This T cell receptor beta chain was sequenced during a study of cytomegalovirus exposure and HLA in healthy donors. Whole-study results and caveats: Segments of the TCR beta V type were, in most cases, productive about 87% or about 30% of the time in an earlier analysis.

As to this clone: Its antigen remains unknown.

PCR involved 60 Vbeta and 13 Jbeta primers. The data were produced by immunoSEQ multiplex PCR, yet TCRdb's version contains in-frame clones alone and is incomplete. This table holds 150,000 to 200,000 clones. The CDR3 is made up of 15 amino acids. Germline loops: CDR1 MNHEY, CDR2 SVGAGI. The V end was cut by 3 bases, the J end by 5 bases, with 14 bases between. The chain employs TRBV6-5 and TRBJ2-1; no clear D. The source material was PBMCs. This TCR was sampled from a man under 40 in good health and CMV-seronegative. The CDR3 nucleotides read TGTGCCAGCAGTTATGGTAGTTACCCCCACAATGAGCAGTTCTTC. It codes for CASSYGSYPHNEQFF.